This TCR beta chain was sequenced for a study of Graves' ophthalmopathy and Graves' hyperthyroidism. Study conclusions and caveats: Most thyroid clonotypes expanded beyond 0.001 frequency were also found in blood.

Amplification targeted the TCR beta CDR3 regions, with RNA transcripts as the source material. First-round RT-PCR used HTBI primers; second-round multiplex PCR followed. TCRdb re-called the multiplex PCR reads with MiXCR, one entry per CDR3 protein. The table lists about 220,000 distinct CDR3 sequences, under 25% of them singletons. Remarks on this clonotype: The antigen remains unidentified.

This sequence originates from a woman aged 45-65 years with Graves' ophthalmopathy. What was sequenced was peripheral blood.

CDR3 in amino acids: CASRSSGSYNEQFF. The DNA for the CDR3 is TGTGCCAGCAGAAGTAGCGGGAGTTACAATGAGCAGTTCTTC. The chain joins TRBV3-1 to TRBJ2-1; TRBD2 matches at 9 bases. The germline V gene has CDR1 LGHDT and CDR2 YNNKEL (reference sequence). This CDR3 is built from 14 residues. V lost 6 bases and J lost 4; bases outside the gene matches: 4.